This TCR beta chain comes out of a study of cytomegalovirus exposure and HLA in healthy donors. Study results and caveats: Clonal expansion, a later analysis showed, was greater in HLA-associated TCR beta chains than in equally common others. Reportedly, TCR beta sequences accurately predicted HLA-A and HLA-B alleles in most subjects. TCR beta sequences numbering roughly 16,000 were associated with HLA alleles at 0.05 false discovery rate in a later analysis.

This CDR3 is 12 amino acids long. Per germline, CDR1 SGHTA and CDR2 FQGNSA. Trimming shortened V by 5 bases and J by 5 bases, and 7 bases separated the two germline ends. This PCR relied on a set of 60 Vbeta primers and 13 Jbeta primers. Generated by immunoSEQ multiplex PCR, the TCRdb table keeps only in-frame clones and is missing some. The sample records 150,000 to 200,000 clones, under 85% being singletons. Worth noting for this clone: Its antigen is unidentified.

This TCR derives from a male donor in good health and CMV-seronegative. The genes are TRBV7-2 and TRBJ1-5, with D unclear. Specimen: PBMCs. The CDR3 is CASSNTYQPQHF. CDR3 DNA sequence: TGTGCCAGCAGCAACACGTATCAGCCCCAGCATTTT.